This T cell receptor beta chain was obtained from a study of T-cell memory formation after mild COVID-19. Study overall: Clusters of TCRs were largely donor specific.

General observations from the study: In second-wave clones peaking day 37, SARS-CoV-2 specificity remained unconfirmed. Shrinking CD4+ clones resided mostly in CM and EM, and CD8+ ones in EMRA. Clones that shrank (day 15 to 85) were balanced CD4/CD8, whereas later expanders leaned CD4+.

V was trimmed by 5 bases and J by 6 bases, leaving 21 bases between them. CDR1 is SGHVS, CDR2 FQNEAQ, per germline. The CDR3 runs to 16 residues. As concerns this clonotype: Its target is unknown.

TCRdb redid the calling of the 5' RACE reads with MiXCR, one entry per CDR3 protein. The table includes some 120,000 distinct CDR3 sequences, 15% to 20% detected once. The chain links TRBV7-8 to TRBJ2-3; a weak D match, TRBD2 (6 bases). The sequence was collected from an adult woman who had mild COVID-19 (a few samples of this study predate the infection). Cell type and time point are not known. Sequenced input: PBMCs or a T cell subset sorted from them (not recorded which). The CDR3 nucleotides are TGTGCCAGCAGCCTCGGGACTCGCTCCGGGAAGGATACGCAGTATTTT. Protein: CASSLGTRSGKDTQYF.